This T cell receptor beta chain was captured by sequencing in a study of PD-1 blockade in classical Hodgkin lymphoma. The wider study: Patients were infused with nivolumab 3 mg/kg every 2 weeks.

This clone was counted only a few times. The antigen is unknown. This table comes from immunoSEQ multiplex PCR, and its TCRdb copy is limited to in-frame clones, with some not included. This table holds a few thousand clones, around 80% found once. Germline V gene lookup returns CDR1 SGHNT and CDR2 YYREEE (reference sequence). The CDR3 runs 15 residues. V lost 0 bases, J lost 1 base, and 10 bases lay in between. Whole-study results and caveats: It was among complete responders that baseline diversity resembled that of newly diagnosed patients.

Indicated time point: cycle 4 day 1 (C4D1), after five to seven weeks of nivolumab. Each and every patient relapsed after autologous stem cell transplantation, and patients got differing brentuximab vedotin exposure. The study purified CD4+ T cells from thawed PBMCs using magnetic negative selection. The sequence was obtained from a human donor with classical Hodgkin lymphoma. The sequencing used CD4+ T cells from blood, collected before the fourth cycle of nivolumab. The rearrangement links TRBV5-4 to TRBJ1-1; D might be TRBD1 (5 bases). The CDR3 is CASSLAGAANTEAFF. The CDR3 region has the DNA TGTGCCAGCAGCTTGGCCGGGGCAGCGAACACTGAAGCTTTCTTT.